The 31 T cell receptor beta chains in this list originate from one sample, sequenced in a study of prognosis after radiotherapy for stage I lung cancer. The study amplified the TCR beta CDR3 region from genomic DNA. This amplification was carried out by two rounds of multiplex PCR. Amplification in first-round PCR relied on primers specific to each TRBV and TRBJ gene. From the multiplex PCR reads, TCRdb called clonotypes with MiXCR, one entry per CDR3 protein. Found here are roughly 25,000 distinct CDR3 sequences, roughly 35% of them singletons; the top ten hold 62%. The sequencing used PBMCs, collected before or after stereotactic body radiation therapy (not recorded which). These receptors all stem from a donor over 45 with non-small cell lung cancer.

As concerns this clonotype: A single base is all that separates this from a far larger clone, so a read error is likely. J is TRBJ2-3 and V is TRBV6-9; a possible D gene is TRBD1 (5 bases). Germline assignment: CDR1 MNHGY and CDR2 SVAAGI. The CDR3 runs 14 residues. V was cut by 3 bases and J by 2 bases, with 9 bases left in between. CDR3 loop: CASSYVQATDTQYF. CDR3 coding DNA: TGTGCCAGCAGTTACGTACAGGCCACAGATACGCAGTATTTT.

This clonotype was seen repeatedly, ten times or more. The CDR3: CASSLGQGEKLFF. In nucleotides, the CDR3 is TGTGCCAGCAGCTTAGGACAGGGGGAAAAACTGTTTTTT. The chain links TRBV11-3 to TRBJ1-4; 8 bases are a match to TRBD1. The CDR3 is 13 residues long. V shed 1 base and J 8 bases; nucleotides not matched to a gene: 0. Germline CDR1 is SGHNT and CDR2 is YENEEA.

This clonotype was counted ten times or more. The chain recombines TRBV4-2 with TRBJ2-3; D is possibly TRBD2 (6 bases). Germline CDR1 LGHNA, CDR2 YNFKEQ. V was trimmed by 0 bases and J by 6 bases, leaving 16 bases between them. The CDR3 spans 16 residues. CDR3: CASSQDSGPSADTQYF. Written as DNA, the CDR3 is TGTGCCAGCAGCCAAGACAGCGGGCCCTCCGCGGATACGCAGTATTTT.

V usage is TRBV3-1 and J usage is TRBJ2-3; D remains unclear. This CDR3 spans 15 amino acids. Germline loops: CDR1 LGHDT, CDR2 YNNKEL (reference sequence). V lost 4 bases and J lost 3, with 14 bases in between. CDR3 region: CASSRAPSPTDTQYF. The CDR3 DNA sequence: TGTGCCAGCAGCCGGGCGCCATCCCCAACAGATACGCAGTATTTT.

This clonotype showed up many times. The CDR3 sequence: CASSQGYGDTDTQYF. The CDR3 DNA reads TGCGCCAGCAGCCAAGGCTACGGGGACACAGATACGCAGTATTTT. The gene calls are TRBV4-1 and TRBJ2-3; tentatively, D is TRBD2 (5 bases). Trimming removed 1 base at V and 2 bases at J, with 10 bases between. The CDR3 covers 15 residues. CDR1 is MGHRA and CDR2 is YSYEKL in the germline V gene.

This clonotype was seen at least ten times. The J gene is TRBJ1-1, the V gene TRBV6-1; perhaps TRBD1 as D (6 bases). CDR3 size: 16 residues. Germline CDR1 and CDR2: MNHNS and SASEGT. Trimming stripped 5 bases from V and 5 bases from J, with 21 bases between. The CDR3 region is CASSTQLGGRRTEAFF. The CDR3 DNA is TGTGCCAGCAGTACCCAACTGGGGGGCCGGAGGACTGAAGCTTTCTTT.

Worth noting for this clonotype: This may be a read error: a much more frequent sequence differs by one nucleotide. The chain carries TRBV3-1 and TRBJ2-7; tentative D call: TRBD2 (5 bases). Per the germline V gene, CDR1 is LGHDT and CDR2 is YNNKEL (reference sequence). Trimming removed 5 bases from V and 2 bases from J, with 16 bases in between. The CDR3 contains 15 residues. CDR3 sequence: CASSWGSATPYEQYF. The CDR3 DNA is TGTGCCAGCAGCTGGGGTAGCGCGACACCCTACGAGCAGTACTTC.

This clonotype has at least ten counts. This chain connects TRBV7-6 to TRBJ1-6; a possible D gene is TRBD1 (5 bases). The CDR3 loop spans 15 amino acids. V was pared by 0 bases and J by 7 bases, with 10 bases between. Germline loops: CDR1 SGHVS, CDR2 FNYEAQ. The CDR3 DNA is TGTGCCAGCAGCTTAGCGAATTGGGACAATTCACCCCTCCACTTT. As protein: CASSLANWDNSPLHF.

This clonotype turned up a few times. This may be a read error: a much more frequent sequence differs by one nucleotide. The genes are TRBV6-5 and TRBJ2-1; TRBD2 aligns across 11 bases. This CDR3 comprises 15 residues. The germline gives CDR1 MNHEY, CDR2 SVGAGI. The CDR3 sequence is CASSFLLAGGNGQFF. CDR3 bases: TGTGCCAGCAGTTTCTTGCTAGCGGGGGGCAATGGGCAGTTCTTC.

V gene TRBV7-9 combines with J gene TRBJ2-2; no clear D gene. The CDR3 consists of 14 residues. The V end was cut by 2 bases, the J end by 1 base, with 5 bases between. CDR1 is SEHNR, CDR2 FQNEAQ, per germline (reference sequence). CDR3 residues: CASSLWRNTGELFF. The CDR3 DNA sequence: TGTGCCAGCAGCTTATGGAGGAACACCGGGGAGCTGTTTTTT.

At least ten counts were recorded for this clonotype. This sequence joins TRBV12-3 or TRBV12-4 and TRBJ2-1; TRBD2 aligns across 15 bases. The CDR3 totals 24 residues. V lost 6 bases and J lost 7; bases outside the gene matches: 31. The CDR3 DNA reads TGTGCCAGCAGATCGCGGGGGGGGGGACTAGGACTAGCGGGAGGGCCGGTCTTGGGGAATGAGCAGTTCTTC. It translates to CASRSRGGGLGLAGGPVLGNEQFF.

This clonotype came up many times. The chain uses TRBV11-3 and TRBJ2-1; D possibly matches TRBD1 or TRBD2 (6 bases each). The CDR3 sequence is 17 residues long. V was pared by 0 bases and J by 10 bases, with 22 bases between. Germline CDR1 is SGHNT and CDR2 is YENEEA. The CDR3 region is CASSLEGGTLPLGEQFF. For the CDR3, the DNA is TGTGCCAGCAGCTTAGAAGGGGGGACTCTACCTCTGGGGGAGCAGTTCTTC.

There are many counts of this clonotype. The V call is TRBV11-2, the J call TRBJ2-5, with 11 bases fitting TRBD1. CDR1 and CDR2 from the germline V gene are SGHAT and FQNNGV. After removal of 5 bases from V and 4 bases from J, the junction contained 6 bases not matched to a gene. The CDR3 contains 15 residues. CDR3: CASSAGQGAGETQYF. In nucleotides, the CDR3 is TGTGCCAGCAGCGCAGGACAGGGGGCAGGAGAGACCCAGTACTTC.

This clonotype was counted at least ten times. Relative to the germline gene, one junction end is altered; a read error may explain this. The chain is built from TRBV2 and TRBJ2-7; TRBD2 agrees at 11 bases. The CDR3 is 13 amino acids. CDR1 SNHLY and CDR2 FYNNEI come from the germline V gene. The CDR3 reads CASRTSGSDTGDF. The CDR3 region has the DNA TGTGCCAGCCGAACTAGCGGGAGCGATACTGGGGACTTC.

The chain joins TRBV7-9 to TRBJ1-2; D is unresolved. This CDR3 spans 13 amino acids. The V gene lost 11 bases and the J gene lost 6 bases, with 19 bases spanning the gap. CDR1 SEHNR and CDR2 FQNEAQ come from the germline V gene (reference sequence). The CDR3 loop is CAAVEHGVDGYTF. Written as DNA, the CDR3 is TGTGCCGCAGTCGAACATGGGGTTGATGGCTACACCTTC.

The gene calls are TRBV4-1 and TRBJ2-1; D call uncertain. Germline values: CDR1 MGHRA, CDR2 YSYEKL. Trimming cost V 4 bases and J 8 bases, with 15 bases left between them. The CDR3 is 14 amino acids. Here the CDR3 DNA reads TGCGCCAGCAGCCGACCTTCCAGGAAGGATGAGCAGTTCTTC. This gives the protein CASSRPSRKDEQFF.

This clonotype came up many times. This sequence joins TRBV6-1 and TRBJ1-1; tentatively, D is TRBD1 (6 bases). V lost 6 bases, J lost 1 base, and 12 bases lay in between. Germline lookup yields CDR1 MNHNS and CDR2 SASEGT. There are 14 residues in the CDR3. CDR3 bases: TGTGCCAGCAGAGTTACAGGGCGGAACACTGAAGCTTTCTTT. Amino acids: CASRVTGRNTEAFF.

This clonotype has at least ten counts. The CDR3 DNA reads as TGCAGCGTTGAGACAGGGGACTACACCTTC. Protein product: CSVETGDYTF. The gene calls are TRBV29-1 and TRBJ1-2, with TRBD1 matching over 8 bases. In germline, CDR1 is SQVTM, CDR2 ANQGSEA. After removal of 3 bases from V and 10 bases from J, the junction contained 1 base not matched to a gene. This CDR3 comprises 10 residues.

This clonotype was detected many times. The chain has TRBV25-1 and TRBJ2-5, with TRBD2 identical over 10 bases. Germline CDR1 is MGHDK and CDR2 is SYGVNS. CDR3 length equals 16 residues. The ends lost 5 bases at V and 1 base at J; junction bases unmatched: 7. CDR3 sequence reads: CASSTPAGGIQETQYF. The CDR3 DNA sequence: TGTGCCAGCAGTACCCCAGCGGGAGGGATCCAAGAGACCCAGTACTTC.

The chain recombines TRBV5-1 with TRBJ1-6, with no clear D. Germline V gene lookup returns CDR1 SGHRS and CDR2 YFSETQ. This CDR3 is built from 17 residues. V was trimmed by 1 base and J by 3 bases, leaving 14 bases between them. The CDR3 sequence: CASSLRSWSFYNSPLHF. DNA for the CDR3: TGCGCCAGCAGCTTGCGGTCGTGGAGCTTCTATAATTCACCCCTCCACTTT.

Comments on this clonotype: This may stem from a read error, because a much larger clone lies one nucleotide away. This chain connects TRBV11-2 to TRBJ2-5; TRBD1 matches 8 bases. With V trimmed by 2 bases and J by 2 bases, 4 bases remained unmatched. The CDR3 is made up of 15 amino acids. Germline CDR1 SGHAT, CDR2 FQNNGV. The chain's CDR3 is CASSLNRGLQETQYF. The CDR3 bases are TGTGCCAGCAGCTTAAACAGGGGGTTACAAGAGACCCAGTACTTC.

For this clonotype: A much more abundant neighbour one base away suggests this may be a read error. This chain links TRBV19 with TRBJ2-7; D may be TRBD2 (5 bases). The germline gives CDR1 LNHDA, CDR2 SQIVND (reference sequence). The CDR3 extends over 14 amino acids. The DNA for the CDR3 is TGTGCCAGTATTATAGTAAGCGGTTCCTACGAGCAGTACTTC. Translated, it gives CASIIVSGSYEQYF.

To note about this clonotype: This may stem from a read error, because a much larger clone lies one nucleotide away. The genes are TRBV7-8 and TRBJ1-1, with TRBD1 matching over 7 bases. CDR1 SGHVS and CDR2 FQNEAQ come from the germline V gene. The CDR3 spans 15 residues. CDR3 loop: CASSARQGTNTEALF. CDR3 coding DNA: TGTGCCAGCAGCGCCAGACAGGGAACGAACACTGAAGCTTTATTT.

As regards this clonotype: A much larger clone is a single base away; this may be a read error. V gene TRBV6-5 combines with J gene TRBJ2-5, with TRBD1 matching over 12 bases. CDR1 and CDR2 (germline): MNHEY, SVGAGI. This CDR3 spans 16 amino acids. The CDR3 region has the DNA TGTGCCAGCAGTTACCCGGGACAGGGGGCTCAAGATACCCAGTACTTC. Its translation is CASSYPGQGAQDTQYF.

The table lists this clonotype with many counts. The chain joins TRBV28 to TRBJ2-7, with TRBD1 identical over 11 bases. Germline values: CDR1 MDHEN, CDR2 SYDVKM. J lost 5 bases, V lost 7 bases, and 10 bases had no gene match. The CDR3 loop spans 15 amino acids. CDR3 residues: CASTPSRTGGNEQYF. CDR3 nucleotides: TGTGCCAGCACCCCCTCCCGGACAGGGGGCAACGAGCAGTACTTC.

This clonotype was found many times. The chain combines TRBV11-3 with TRBJ1-5; TRBD1 aligns across 7 bases. The J segment lost 7 bases and the V segment lost 5 bases, leaving 5 bases of the junction unmatched. The CDR3 is 13 residues long. The V gene's germline CDR1 is SGHNT and CDR2 YENEEA. In nucleotides, the CDR3 is TGTGCCAGCAGCGCAGGGGGAGGGCAGCCCCAGCATTTT. Protein product: CASSAGGGQPQHF.

For this clonotype: A far more abundant clone sits one base away, making this likely a read error. The V call is TRBV24-1, the J call TRBJ2-3; 12 positions agree with TRBD2. The germline gives CDR1 KGHDR, CDR2 SFDVKD. This CDR3 is built from 16 residues. DNA of the CDR3: TGTGCCAGCAGTCGGCTAGCGGGAGGGCGGGCAGATACGCAGTATTTT. Translated, it gives CASSRLAGGRADTQYF.

This clonotype was counted ten times or more. This chain connects TRBV2 to TRBJ2-5; D is perhaps TRBD2 (6 bases). Germline CDR1 is SNHLY and CDR2 is FYNNEI. Trimming stripped 7 bases from V and 0 bases from J, with 18 bases between. The CDR3 has 16 residues. The DNA for the CDR3 is TGTGCCAGCACCCAAAGGACGGGGGAGTACCAAGAGACCCAGTACTTC. Its protein is CASTQRTGEYQETQYF.

This clonotype was seen a single time. A much larger clone differs from this one at a single base, so this may be a read error. V gene TRBV3-1 combines with J gene TRBJ2-7, with D possibly matching TRBD1 (5 bases). V was cut by 6 bases and J by 0 bases, with 9 bases left in between. The CDR3 is made up of 13 amino acids. Germline assignment: CDR1 LGHDT and CDR2 YNNKEL (reference sequence). The CDR3 sequence is CASRPDTSYEQYF. In DNA form, the CDR3 reads TGTGCCAGCAGACCGGACACCTCCTACGAGCAGTACTTC.

Concerning this clonotype itself: Given a far larger clone just one base away, this is likely a sequencing read error. The chain joins TRBV6-5 to TRBJ2-7, with D uncertain. The length of the CDR3 is 15 residues. The germline V gene encodes CDR1 MNHEY and CDR2 SVGAGI. Trimming took off 0 bases at V and 7 bases at J, with 16 bases between the two ends. CDR3 residues: CASSYSASSYNEQYF. DNA of the CDR3: TGTGCCAGCAGTTACTCGGCAAGCTCCTACAATGAGCAGTACTTC.

The rearrangement links TRBV19 to TRBJ1-2; D is ambiguous. From germline, CDR1 is LNHDA and CDR2 SQIVND (reference sequence). V lost 6 bases and J lost 4, with 12 bases in between. This CDR3 spans 13 amino acids. CDR3 DNA sequence: TGTGCCAGTAGAGAAAGCCGGGCCTATGGCTACACCTTC. Amino acids: CASRESRAYGYTF.